This T cell receptor beta chain appears in the sequencing data of a study of blood T cells in healthy people across ages. Germline CDR1 is SQVTM and CDR2 is ANQGSEA. V dropped 7 bases and J dropped 5 bases, with 17 bases sitting between them. The CDR3 runs 13 residues. This clonotype was recorded a few times. Its antigen is as yet unknown. General study points: A greater number of naive CD4+ cells and higher diversity distinguished long-lived donors from aged donors.

A second PCR of about 7 to 11 cycles used a sample-barcoded 5' primer and a J-beta primer mix. One entry per CDR3 protein, called by TCRdb with MiXCR from the 5' RACE reads. The repertoire holds 550,000 to 750,000 distinct CDR3 sequences, with roughly 21% as singletons. The sequencing input was blood. The V gene is TRBV29-1, the J gene TRBJ2-5; possibly TRBD2 for D (6 bases). This TCR was recovered from a man in his 70s in good health. CDR3 amino acids: CSAPLSGSETQYF. The CDR3 nucleotides read TGCAGCGCACCCCTTAGCGGTTCGGAGACCCAGTACTTC.